The next 26 T cell receptor beta chains were all read from a single sample in a study of CD8+CD57+ T cells in acquired aplastic anemia. Genomic DNA provided the template from which TCR beta VDJ and CDR3 profiles were obtained. TCRdb analysed the reads with MiXCR anew, one entry per CDR3 protein. The sample gives under 200,000 distinct CDR3 sequences, 35% to 55% of which show up once; 0.9% to 1.2% is in the top ten. Sequencing was performed on sorted CD4+, CD8+, or CD8+CD57+ T cells (not recorded which) from PBMCs. The receptors come from a human donor in good health.

This clonotype was observed many times. This rearrangement joins TRBV9 to TRBJ2-1; D tentatively reads TRBD1 or TRBD2 (6 bases each). The germline CDR1 and CDR2 sequences are SGDLS and YYNGEE. The CDR3 is 16 residues long. V gave up 1 base and J gave up 2 bases, with 13 bases separating them. CDR3 nucleotide sequence: TGTGCCAGCAGCGTACGTCCGGGGGCCGCCTACAATGAGCAGTTCTTC. This encodes CASSVRPGAAYNEQFF.

The CDR3 nucleotides read TGCAGCGTTGTAGGCGGAGATAACTATGGCTACACCTTC. Amino acid sequence: CSVVGGDNYGYTF. This chain links TRBV29-1 with TRBJ1-2; D is unclear. Trimming removed 4 bases at V and 1 base at J, with 10 bases between. The CDR3 contains 13 residues. Germline assignment: CDR1 SQVTM and CDR2 ANQGSEA.

For this clonotype: A read error may explain this, as a much larger clone is one base away. In DNA, the CDR3 is TGCGCCAGCAGCCCCGGGACCACGAATAGCAATCAGCCCCGGCATTTT. Its protein is CASSPGTTNSNQPRHF. V gene TRBV5-1 combines with J gene TRBJ1-5; TRBD1 might be the D (5 bases). The CDR3 runs 16 residues. The germline CDR1 and CDR2 sequences are SGHRS and YFSETQ.

The chain has TRBV10-2 and TRBJ2-3; 7 bases align to TRBD2. Germline CDR1 reads WSHSY; CDR2 reads SAAADI. With 2 bases clipped from V and 7 bases from J, the junction kept 12 bases outside the gene matches. The CDR3 contains 16 residues. The CDR3 is CASSEASGTNLHTQYF. The CDR3 coding sequence is TGCGCCAGCAGTGAGGCATCCGGGACTAACCTACATACGCAGTATTTT.

This sequence joins TRBV7-9 and TRBJ2-7, with D unresolved. The CDR3 has 13 residues. V was shortened by 3 bases and J by 3 bases, with 9 bases between the two germline ends. Germline V gene data show CDR1 as SEHNR and CDR2 as FQNEAQ (reference sequence). The CDR3 DNA reads TGTGCCAGCAGCTTCACCCTGAGCTACGAGCAGTACTTC. This encodes CASSFTLSYEQYF.

This clonotype was counted many times. The chain carries TRBV6-1 and TRBJ2-7; D may match TRBD1 or TRBD2 (7 bases each). The CDR3 covers 14 residues. Germline CDR1 MNHNS, CDR2 SASEGT. Between the trimmed V and J ends, which lost 4 bases and 1 base, there was a span of 11 bases. The CDR3 sequence: CASSAQGGSYEQYF. Written as DNA, the CDR3 is TGTGCCAGCAGTGCGCAGGGGGGGTCCTACGAGCAGTACTTC.

This sequence joins TRBV29-1 and TRBJ1-2; no clear D gene. V lost 3 bases and J lost 1, with 0 bases in between. The germline V gene has CDR1 SQVTM and CDR2 ANQGSEA. The CDR3 runs to 10 residues. The CDR3 reads CSVDNYGYTF. CDR3 bases: TGCAGCGTTGATAACTATGGCTACACCTTC.

The chain is built from TRBV4-1 and TRBJ2-2; D is unresolved. V was clipped by 5 bases and J by 0 bases, with 19 bases between them. This CDR3 spans 18 amino acids. CDR1 and CDR2 from the germline V gene are MGHRA and YSYEKL. CDR3 loop: CASSFKTGKRPNTGELFF. The CDR3 nucleotides are TGCGCCAGCAGCTTCAAGACCGGTAAGCGCCCGAACACCGGGGAGCTGTTTTTT.

At least ten counts were recorded for this clonotype. CDR3: CASSSINPNQPQHF. CDR3 DNA: TGTGCCAGCAGCTCAATCAACCCGAATCAGCCCCAGCATTTT. This rearrangement joins TRBV7-2 to TRBJ1-5, with D uncertain. The CDR3 length is 14 residues. Germline loops: CDR1 SGHTA, CDR2 FQGNSA. V lost 4 bases and J lost 4, with 11 bases in between. The complete variable domain, with remaining parts taken from reference TRBV7-2 and TRBJ1-5, reads GAGVSQSPSNKVTEKGKDVELRCDPISGHTALYWYRQSLGQGLEFLIYFQGNSAPDKSGLPSDRFSAERTGGSVSTLTIQRTQQEDSAVYLCASSSINPNQPQHFGDGTRLSIL.

This clonotype was observed at least ten times. The chain links TRBV2 to TRBJ2-7; a possible D gene is TRBD2 (6 bases). The CDR3 has 14 amino acids. Trimming stripped 4 bases from V and 3 bases from J, with 13 bases between. The germline V gene encodes CDR1 SNHLY and CDR2 FYNNEI. The CDR3 DNA sequence: TGTGCCAGCAGTGCCGGGGGAACAAGCTACGAGCAGTACTTC. It specifies CASSAGGTSYEQYF.

This chain links TRBV5-1 with TRBJ1-3; 8 nucleotides align to TRBD1. Germline CDR1 reads SGHRS; CDR2 reads YFSETQ. J gave up 2 bases and V 0 bases, and 4 bases lay outside the gene matches. The CDR3 loop spans 16 amino acids. The CDR3 here is CASSLGSDRAGNTIYF. The CDR3 region has the DNA TGCGCCAGCAGCTTGGGATCGGACAGGGCTGGAAACACCATATATTTT.

Note on this clonotype: A much larger clone lies a single base off, so this may be a read error. The chain couples TRBV9 to TRBJ1-6; TRBD1 agrees at 9 bases. From germline, CDR1 is SGDLS and CDR2 YYNGEE. The V and J ends lost 7 bases and 4 bases, in that order; junction bases with no gene match: 0. The CDR3 contains 13 residues. This chain's CDR3 is CASGTGYNSPLHF. The CDR3 nucleotides read TGTGCCAGCGGGACAGGGTATAATTCACCCCTCCACTTT. Variable domain in full (rest from reference TRBV9 and TRBJ1-6): DSGVTQTPKHLITATGQRVTLRCSPRSGDLSVYWYQQSLDQGLQFLIQYYNGEERAKGNILERFSAQQFPDLHSELNLSSLELGDSALYFCASGTGYNSPLHFGNGTRLTVT.

The chain carries TRBV20-1 and TRBJ2-3, with 8 nucleotides matching TRBD1. Germline V CDR1 and CDR2: DFQATT, SNEGSKA (reference sequence). There are 15 residues in the CDR3. J was trimmed by 3 bases and V by 7 bases; bases with no gene match: 12. The CDR3 here is CSVGDRISVTDTQYF. The CDR3 bases are TGCAGTGTAGGGGACAGGATTAGCGTGACAGATACGCAGTATTTT.

This clonotype was seen once. At one boundary the junction diverges from the germline segment, which might be a read error. The rearrangement links TRBV2 to TRBJ2-7; tentative D call: TRBD1 (6 bases). Germline V gene sequence: CDR1 SNHLY, CDR2 FYNNEI. The CDR3 runs 13 residues. This CDR3 reads CASGQTNTGELYF. CDR3 coding DNA: TGTGCCAGCGGACAGACAAACACCGGGGAGCTGTACTTC.

The chain is built from TRBV19 and TRBJ1-6; 8 nucleotides align to TRBD1. The V gene's germline CDR1 is LNHDA and CDR2 SQIVND (reference sequence). CDR3 length: 15 amino acids. V lost 1 base to trimming and J lost 8 bases; unmatched junction nucleotides: 4. The CDR3 loop is CASSIGDRRYSPLHF. The DNA for the CDR3 is TGTGCCAGTAGTATAGGGGACAGGAGATATTCACCCCTCCACTTT.

This clonotype was recorded only once. V gene TRBV29-1 combines with J gene TRBJ2-3, with D possibly matching TRBD2 (6 bases). The V end lost 8 bases, the J end lost 6 bases, and 9 bases lay between the germline ends. The germline V gene encodes CDR1 SQVTM and CDR2 ANQGSEA. CDR3 length: 10 amino acids. The CDR3 nucleotides read TGCAGCTTCCGGGGGGATACGCAGTATTTT. Encoded protein: CSFRGDTQYF.

The chain recombines TRBV5-1 with TRBJ2-7, with 8 nucleotides matching TRBD1. J gave up 4 bases and V 4 bases, and 13 bases lay outside the gene matches. The germline CDR1 and CDR2 sequences are SGHRS and YFSETQ. The CDR3 totals 16 residues. Written as DNA, the CDR3 is TGCGCCAGCAGCGCCGGACAGGGAGGTTGGTCTTACGAGCAGTACTTC. Translated: CASSAGQGGWSYEQYF. Based on the CDR3 plus reference TRBV5-1 and TRBJ2-7, the full variable domain is KAGVTQTPRYLIKTRGQQVTLSCSPISGHRSVSWYQQTPGQGLQFLFEYFSETQRNKGNFPGRFSGRQFSNSRSEMNVSTLELGDSALYLCASSAGQGGWSYEQYFGPGTRLTVT.

This clonotype was observed a few times. The chain recombines TRBV12-3 or TRBV12-4 with TRBJ2-1; a possible D gene is TRBD1 (6 bases). The germline V and J ends were trimmed by 6 bases and 2 bases, with 11 bases remaining between them. CDR3 length: 14 amino acids. The CDR3 DNA follows: TGTGCCAGCAGAACGGGACAAGCCTACAATGAGCAGTTCTTC. Its translation: CASRTGQAYNEQFF.

For this clonotype: A single base separates this from a much larger clone, so it may be a read error. The chain joins TRBV19 to TRBJ2-2; 12 bases are a match to TRBD2. CDR1 LNHDA and CDR2 SQIVND come from the germline V gene (reference sequence). The CDR3 has 16 amino acids. In DNA form, the CDR3 reads TGTGCCGGTAGTTCTCCTAGCGGGAGGGGCACCGGGGAGCTGTTTTTT. Its protein is CAGSSPSGRGTGELFF. The variable domain in full, completed from reference TRBV19 and TRBJ2-2, reads DGGITQSPKYLFRKEGQNVTLSCEQNLNHDAMYWYRQDPGQGLRLIYYSQIVNDFQKGDIAEGYSVSREKKESFPLTVTSAQKNPTAFYLCAGSSPSGRGTGELFFGEGSRLTVL.

This clonotype was recorded a few times. This sequence joins TRBV7-2 and TRBJ2-5, with TRBD2 identical over 7 bases. The CDR3 loop spans 13 amino acids. Germline CDR1 SGHTA, CDR2 FQGNSA. For the CDR3, the DNA is TGTGCTACAGCGGGGAGGCGTCAAGAGACCCAGTACTTC. This gives the protein CATAGRRQETQYF.

This clonotype was seen many times. The CDR3 nucleotides read TGCGCCAGCAGCTTGTCCATCTCTAGCGGGTTTTCGTCCAATGAGCAGTTCTTC. Translation gives CASSLSISSGFSSNEQFF. The chain couples TRBV5-1 to TRBJ2-1, with TRBD2 matching over 8 bases. The CDR3 totals 18 residues. Germline loops: CDR1 SGHRS, CDR2 YFSETQ. With 1 base clipped from V and 6 bases from J, the junction kept 15 bases outside the gene matches.

This clonotype was seen many times. The V and J genes are TRBV12-3 or TRBV12-4 and TRBJ2-3; TRBD1 agrees at 7 bases. Germline trimming cut 2 bases from V and 0 bases from J; bases unmatched to any gene: 8. This CDR3 is built from 17 residues. CDR3 loop: CASSLPRQGPSTDTQYF. In DNA form, the CDR3 reads TGTGCCAGCAGTTTACCCAGACAGGGTCCCAGCACAGATACGCAGTATTTT.

V gene TRBV24-1 combines with J gene TRBJ1-5, with D possibly matching TRBD1 (6 bases). V gave up 4 bases and J gave up 0 bases, with 9 bases separating them. CDR3 size: 15 residues. Germline V gene data show CDR1 as KGHDR and CDR2 as SFDVKD. The CDR3 DNA reads as TGTGCCACCAGTGACGGACAGTATAGCAATCAGCCCCAGCATTTT. This gives the protein CATSDGQYSNQPQHF.

This rearrangement joins TRBV19 to TRBJ1-5, with D tentatively TRBD1 (6 bases). The germline V gene has CDR1 LNHDA and CDR2 SQIVND (reference sequence). The length of the CDR3 is 13 residues. Trimming shortened V by 8 bases and J by 5 bases, and 13 bases separated the two germline ends. CDR3 in amino acids: CASGDIADQPQHF. The CDR3 nucleotides read TGTGCCAGTGGGGACATAGCCGATCAGCCCCAGCATTTT.

The genes are TRBV10-3 and TRBJ2-3; 8 bases fit TRBD1. The germline V gene has CDR1 ENHRY and CDR2 SYGVKD. The CDR3 length is 15 residues. V trimming: 8 bases; J trimming: 2 bases; junction bases outside the gene matches: 9. The CDR3 is CAIAAGQGSTDTQYF. CDR3 DNA sequence: TGTGCCATCGCCGCCGGACAGGGCTCCACAGATACGCAGTATTTT.

In its sample, this clonotype was seen a few times. The chain carries TRBV27 and TRBJ2-5; D assignment may be TRBD1 or TRBD2 (5 bases each). The germline V gene has CDR1 MNHEY and CDR2 SMNVEV (reference sequence). The CDR3 contains 13 residues. The V end was cut by 5 bases, the J end by 2 bases, with 9 bases between. CDR3 sequence (DNA): TGTGCCAGCAGTGGGGGACGGCAAGAGACCCAGTACTTC. This encodes CASSGGRQETQYF.